This T cell receptor (beta chain) was captured in a study of blood T cell repertoires in COVID-19. Study in general: From the United States, Italy and Spain came samples of acute and convalescent COVID-19.

This clone was picked up one time. Data came from immunoSEQ multiplex PCR; TCRdb stores just in-frame clones and leaves some out. Of 70,000 to 85,000 clones in the sample, about 88% were seen once. The CDR3 spans 14 residues. CDR1 and CDR2 from the germline V gene are LNHDA and SQIVND (reference sequence). The V gene lost 4 bases and the J gene lost 4 bases, with 10 bases spanning the gap. The sample was peripheral blood. The receptor comes from a man aged 70-80 years with active or convalescent COVID-19. This sequence joins TRBV19 and TRBJ2-2; D might be TRBD1 (6 bases). The CDR3 coding sequence is TGTGCCAGTAGTAAACAGGGCGCCACCGGGGAGCTGTTTTTT. This encodes CASSKQGATGELFF.